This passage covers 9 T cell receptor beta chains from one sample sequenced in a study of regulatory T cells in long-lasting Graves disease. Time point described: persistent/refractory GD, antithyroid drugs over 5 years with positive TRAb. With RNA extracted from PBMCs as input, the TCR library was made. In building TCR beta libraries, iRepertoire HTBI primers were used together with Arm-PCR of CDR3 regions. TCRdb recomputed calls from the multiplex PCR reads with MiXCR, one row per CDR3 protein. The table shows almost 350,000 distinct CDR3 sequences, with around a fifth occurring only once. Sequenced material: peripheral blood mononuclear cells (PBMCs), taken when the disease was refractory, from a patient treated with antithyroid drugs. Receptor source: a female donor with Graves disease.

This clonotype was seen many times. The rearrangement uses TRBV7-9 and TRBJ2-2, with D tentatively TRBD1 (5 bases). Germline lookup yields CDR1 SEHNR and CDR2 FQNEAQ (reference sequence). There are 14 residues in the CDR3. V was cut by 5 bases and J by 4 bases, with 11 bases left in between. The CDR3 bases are TGTGCCAGCAGCCCAAGACAGTCCACCGGGGAGCTGTTTTTT. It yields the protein CASSPRQSTGELFF.

The chain's CDR3 is CSVEVGGNQPQHF. The CDR3 bases are TGCAGCGTTGAAGTAGGGGGCAATCAGCCCCAGCATTTT. This sequence joins TRBV29-1 and TRBJ1-5, with D possibly being TRBD1 (5 bases). The germline V gene encodes CDR1 SQVTM and CDR2 ANQGSEA. This CDR3 spans 13 amino acids. The V gene lost 1 base and the J gene lost 2 bases, with 6 bases spanning the gap.

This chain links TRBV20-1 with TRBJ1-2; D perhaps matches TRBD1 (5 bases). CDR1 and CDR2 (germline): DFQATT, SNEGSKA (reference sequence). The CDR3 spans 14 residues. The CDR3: CTAYLRGREGGYTF. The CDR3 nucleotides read TGCACTGCCTATCTGAGGGGCAGGGAGGGTGGCTACACCTTC.

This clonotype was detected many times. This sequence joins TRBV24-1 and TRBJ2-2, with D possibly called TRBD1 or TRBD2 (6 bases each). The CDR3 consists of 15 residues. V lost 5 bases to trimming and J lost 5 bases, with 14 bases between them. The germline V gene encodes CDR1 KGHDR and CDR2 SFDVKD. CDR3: CATSVPGARTGELFF. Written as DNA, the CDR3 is TGTGCCACCAGTGTCCCGGGGGCGCGGACCGGGGAGCTGTTTTTT.

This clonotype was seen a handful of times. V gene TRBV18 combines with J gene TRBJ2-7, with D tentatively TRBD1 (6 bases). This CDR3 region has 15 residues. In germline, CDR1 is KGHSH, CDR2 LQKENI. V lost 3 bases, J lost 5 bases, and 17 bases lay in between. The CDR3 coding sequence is TGTGCCAGCTCACCGGAACAGGGAAGTGTGGACGAGCAGTACTTC. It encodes CASSPEQGSVDEQYF.

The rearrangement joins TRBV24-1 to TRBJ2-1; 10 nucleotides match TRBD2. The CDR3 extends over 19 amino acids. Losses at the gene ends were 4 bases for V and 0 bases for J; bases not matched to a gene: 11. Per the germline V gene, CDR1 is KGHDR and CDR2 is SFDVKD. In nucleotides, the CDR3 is TGTGCCACCAGTGAGGGGACTAGCGCCCCCGGCCCCTCCTACAATGAGCAGTTCTTC. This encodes CATSEGTSAPGPSYNEQFF.

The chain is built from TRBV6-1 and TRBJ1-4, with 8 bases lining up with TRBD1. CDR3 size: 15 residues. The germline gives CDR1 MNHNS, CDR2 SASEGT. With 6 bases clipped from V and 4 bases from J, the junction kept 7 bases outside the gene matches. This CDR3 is CASRRDRGDNEKLFF. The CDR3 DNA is TGTGCCAGCAGAAGAGACAGGGGCGATAATGAAAAACTGTTTTTT.

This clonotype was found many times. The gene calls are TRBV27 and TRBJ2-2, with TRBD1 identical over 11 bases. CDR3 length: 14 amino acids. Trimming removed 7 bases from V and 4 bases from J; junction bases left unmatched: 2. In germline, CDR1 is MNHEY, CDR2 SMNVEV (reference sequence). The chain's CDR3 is CASKGTGGTGELFF. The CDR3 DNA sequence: TGTGCCAGCAAGGGGACAGGGGGCACCGGGGAGCTGTTTTTT.

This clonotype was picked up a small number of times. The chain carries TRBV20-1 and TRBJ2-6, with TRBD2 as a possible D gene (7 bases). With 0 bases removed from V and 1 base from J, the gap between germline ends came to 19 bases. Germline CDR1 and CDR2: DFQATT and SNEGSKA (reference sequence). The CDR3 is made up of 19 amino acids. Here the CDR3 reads CSARDKGGRLLSGANVLTF. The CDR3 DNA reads TGCAGTGCTAGAGATAAGGGGGGGCGCCTCCTTTCTGGGGCCAACGTCCTGACTTTC.